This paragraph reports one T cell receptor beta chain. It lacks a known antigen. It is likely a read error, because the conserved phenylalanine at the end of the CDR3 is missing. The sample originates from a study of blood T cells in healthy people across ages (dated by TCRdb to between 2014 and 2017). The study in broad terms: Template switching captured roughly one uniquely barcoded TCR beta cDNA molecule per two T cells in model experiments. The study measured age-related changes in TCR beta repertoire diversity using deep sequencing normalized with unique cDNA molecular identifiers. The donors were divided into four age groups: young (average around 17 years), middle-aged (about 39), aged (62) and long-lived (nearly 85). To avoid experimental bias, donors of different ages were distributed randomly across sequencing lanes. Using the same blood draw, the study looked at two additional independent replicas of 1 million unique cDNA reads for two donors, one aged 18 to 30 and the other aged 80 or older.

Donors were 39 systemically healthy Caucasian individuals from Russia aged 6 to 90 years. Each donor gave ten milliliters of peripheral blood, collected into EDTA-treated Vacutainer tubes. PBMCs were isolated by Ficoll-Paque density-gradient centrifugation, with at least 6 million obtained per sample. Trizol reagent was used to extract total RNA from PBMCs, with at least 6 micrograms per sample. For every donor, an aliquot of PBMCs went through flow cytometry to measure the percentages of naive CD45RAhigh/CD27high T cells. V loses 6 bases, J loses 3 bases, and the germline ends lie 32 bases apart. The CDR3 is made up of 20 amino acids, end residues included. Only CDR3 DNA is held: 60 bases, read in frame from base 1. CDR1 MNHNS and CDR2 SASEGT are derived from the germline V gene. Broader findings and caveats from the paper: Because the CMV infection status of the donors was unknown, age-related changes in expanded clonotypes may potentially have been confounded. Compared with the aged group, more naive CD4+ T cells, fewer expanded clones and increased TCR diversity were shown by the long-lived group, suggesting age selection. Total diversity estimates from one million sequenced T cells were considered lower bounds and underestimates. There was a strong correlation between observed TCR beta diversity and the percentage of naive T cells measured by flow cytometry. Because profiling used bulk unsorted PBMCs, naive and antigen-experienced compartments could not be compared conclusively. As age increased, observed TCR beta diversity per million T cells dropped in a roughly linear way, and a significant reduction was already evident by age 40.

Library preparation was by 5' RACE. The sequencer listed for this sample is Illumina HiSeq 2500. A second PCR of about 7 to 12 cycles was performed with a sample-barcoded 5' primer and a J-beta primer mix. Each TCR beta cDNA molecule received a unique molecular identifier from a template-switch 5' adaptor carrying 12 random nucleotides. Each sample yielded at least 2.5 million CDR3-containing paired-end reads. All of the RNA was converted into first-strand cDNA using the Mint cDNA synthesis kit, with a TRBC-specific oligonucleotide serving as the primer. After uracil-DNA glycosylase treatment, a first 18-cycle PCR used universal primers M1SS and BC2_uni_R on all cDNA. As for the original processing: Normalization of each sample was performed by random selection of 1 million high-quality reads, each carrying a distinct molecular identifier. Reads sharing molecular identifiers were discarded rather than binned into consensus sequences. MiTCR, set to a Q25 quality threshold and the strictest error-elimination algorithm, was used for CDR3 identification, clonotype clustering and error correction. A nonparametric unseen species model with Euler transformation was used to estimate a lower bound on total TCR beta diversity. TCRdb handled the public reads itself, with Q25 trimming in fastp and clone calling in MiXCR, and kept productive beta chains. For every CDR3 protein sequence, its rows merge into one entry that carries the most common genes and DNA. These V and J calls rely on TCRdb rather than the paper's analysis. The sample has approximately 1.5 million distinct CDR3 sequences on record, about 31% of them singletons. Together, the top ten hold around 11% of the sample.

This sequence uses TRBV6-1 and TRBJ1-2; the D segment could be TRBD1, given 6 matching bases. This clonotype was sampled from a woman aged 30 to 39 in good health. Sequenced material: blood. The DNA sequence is TGTGCCAGCAGGGGGGGGGCTCCGGGCTCTGCGCCGCGGGGTGACTATGGCTACACCTGC. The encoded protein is CASRGGAPGSAPRGDYGYTC.